These 32 T cell receptor beta chains share one sample of origin, sequenced in a study of cytomegalovirus exposure and HLA in healthy donors. The PCR had 60 Vbeta and 13 Jbeta primers. Repertoires were generated with immunoSEQ multiplex PCR, while TCRdb's copy carries only in-frame clones and drops some. The repertoire has some 130,000 clones, 75% to 85% of them found once; the top ten carry approximately 0.99%. Sequencing was done on a sample of PBMCs. Every receptor here comes from a male donor in good health and CMV-seronegative.

The V gene is TRBV6-1, the J gene TRBJ2-7; TRBD1 matches 7 bases. In germline, CDR1 is MNHNS, CDR2 SASEGT. Unmatched junction bases numbered 2, after V lost 0 bases and J lost 0 bases. The CDR3 runs 15 residues. The DNA of the CDR3 is TGTGCCAGCAGTGAAGCGGGGGACAGCTCCTACGAGCAGTACTTC. Its translation: CASSEAGDSSYEQYF.

V usage is TRBV2 and J usage is TRBJ1-1; 7 bases match TRBD1. The junction had 5 bases not matched to a gene; V was cut back by 5 bases and J by 2 bases. The germline V gene encodes CDR1 SNHLY and CDR2 FYNNEI. This CDR3 comprises 14 residues. The CDR3 region has the DNA TGTGCCAGCAGTAGACAGGGCTCAAACACTGAAGCTTTCTTT. The encoded protein is CASSRQGSNTEAFF.

V and J are TRBV7-9 and TRBJ2-2; TRBD1 agrees at 8 bases. The CDR3 is 14 amino acids. The J segment lost 5 bases and the V segment lost 6 bases, leaving 5 bases of the junction unmatched. The germline gives CDR1 SEHNR, CDR2 FQNEAQ (reference sequence). The CDR3 DNA reads TGTGCCAGCAGTGAGACAGGGGTAACCGGGGAGCTGTTTTTT. Translation: CASSETGVTGELFF. Complete variable domain (other parts from reference TRBV7-9 and TRBJ2-2): DTGVSQNPRHKITKRGQNVTFRCDPISEHNRLYWYRQTLGQGPEFLTYFQNEAQLEKSRLLSDRFSAERPKGSFSTLEIQRTEQGDSAMYLCASSETGVTGELFFGEGSRLTVL.

V gene TRBV25-1 combines with J gene TRBJ1-3; D is undetermined. V was shortened by 1 base and J by 3 bases, with 10 bases between the two germline ends. This CDR3 has 15 residues. Per germline, CDR1 MGHDK and CDR2 SYGVNS. The CDR3 region is CASSESGGFGNTIYF. CDR3 nucleotide sequence: TGTGCCAGCAGTGAATCGGGCGGGTTTGGAAACACCATATATTTT.

The V and J genes are TRBV4-2 and TRBJ1-6, with 7 positions matching TRBD1. V trimming: 0 bases; J trimming: 9 bases; junction bases outside the gene matches: 8. From germline, CDR1 is LGHNA and CDR2 YNFKEQ. This CDR3 has 16 residues. In DNA, the CDR3 is TGTGCCAGCAGCCAAGAATTTGTACAGGGGAGTTCACCCCTCCACTTT. Its protein is CASSQEFVQGSSPLHF.

The CDR3 sequence: CASSQEGRNSGNTIYF. DNA for the CDR3: TGCGCCAGCAGCCAAGAGGGCAGGAACTCTGGAAACACCATATATTTT. The chain recombines TRBV4-1 with TRBJ1-3; D gene uncertain. Germline CDR1 and CDR2: MGHRA and YSYEKL. The V end was cut by 0 bases, the J end by 0 bases, with 9 bases between. This CDR3 contains 16 residues.

This clone was seen once. The rearrangement joins TRBV10-3 to TRBJ2-5; TRBD2 matches at 7 bases. Germline trimming cut 10 bases from V and 4 bases from J; bases unmatched to any gene: 6. Germline V lookup: CDR1 ENHRY, CDR2 SYGVKD. The CDR3 is 12 amino acids. The CDR3 coding sequence is TGTGCCACCCTGGGGAGGGGAGAGACCCAGTACTTC. Translating gives CATLGRGETQYF.

CDR3 region: CASSLATSGGTDTQYF. The CDR3 DNA follows: TGTGCCAGCAGCTTAGCCACTAGCGGGGGTACAGATACGCAGTATTTT. V gene TRBV7-9 combines with J gene TRBJ2-3, with 11 bases lining up with TRBD2. This CDR3 is 16 amino acids long. Germline assignment: CDR1 SEHNR and CDR2 FQNEAQ (reference sequence). V trimming: 0 bases; J trimming: 3 bases; junction bases outside the gene matches: 2.

This chain joins TRBV5-5 and TRBJ1-5; TRBD1 matches 8 bases. This CDR3 has 16 residues. V was clipped by 4 bases and J by 2 bases; unmatched bases: 8. Germline V gene lookup returns CDR1 SGHKS and CDR2 YYEKEE (reference sequence). This CDR3 is CASSADRGSRNQPQHF. CDR3 in DNA: TGTGCCAGCAGCGCTGACAGGGGCTCACGCAATCAGCCCCAGCATTTT.

The gene calls are TRBV4-1 and TRBJ2-3; 10 bases fit TRBD2. CDR3 length: 16 residues. With V trimmed by 1 base and J by 4 bases, 5 bases remained unmatched. Germline V gene data show CDR1 as MGHRA and CDR2 as YSYEKL. The CDR3 reads CASSQGASGGADTQYF. The CDR3 DNA follows: TGCGCCAGCAGCCAAGGCGCTAGCGGGGGCGCAGATACGCAGTATTTT.

This chain links TRBV6-5 with TRBJ1-1; D is possibly TRBD1 (6 bases). Germline V gene data show CDR1 as MNHEY and CDR2 as SVGAGI. The CDR3 extends over 14 amino acids. The germline V and J ends were trimmed by 0 bases and 4 bases, with 9 bases remaining between them. In DNA form, the CDR3 reads TGTGCCAGCAGTTACTCGAGCAGGGGCACTGAAGCTTTCTTT. Amino acid sequence: CASSYSSRGTEAFF.

The rearrangement uses TRBV5-1 and TRBJ1-1; TRBD1 aligns across 8 bases. Losses at the gene ends were 4 bases for V and 1 base for J; bases not matched to a gene: 6. Looked up from germline, CDR1 is SGHRS and CDR2 is YFSETQ. The CDR3 has 15 residues. The CDR3 DNA reads TGCGCCAGCAGCCCTATCGACAGGGGGAACACTGAAGCTTTCTTT. It codes for CASSPIDRGNTEAFF.

The table lists this clone with a few counts. This chain uses TRBV5-6 with TRBJ1-6; the match to TRBD1 covers 8 bases. The CDR3 runs 14 residues. With V trimmed by 4 bases and J by 10 bases, 7 bases remained unmatched. The germline V gene encodes CDR1 SGHDT and CDR2 YYEEEE. The CDR3 protein is CASSARQGNSPLHF. The CDR3 region has the DNA TGTGCCAGCAGCGCGAGACAGGGGAACTCACCCCTCCACTTT.

This chain connects TRBV27 to TRBJ2-7; D may be TRBD2 (5 bases). The germline CDR1 and CDR2 sequences are MNHEY and SMNVEV (reference sequence). Trimming stripped 2 bases from V and 3 bases from J, with 14 bases between. The CDR3 has 15 amino acids. This chain's CDR3 is CASSLIRGERYEQYF. CDR3 bases: TGTGCCAGCAGTTTAATCCGGGGAGAACGCTACGAGCAGTACTTC.

Comments on this clone: This specimen includes other DNA sequences encoding the same CDR3. This chain uses TRBV6-6 with TRBJ1-1; D possibly corresponds to TRBD1 (5 bases). In germline, CDR1 is MNHNY, CDR2 SVGAGI (reference sequence). V lost 8 bases and J lost 1, with 17 bases in between. The CDR3 totals 15 residues. CDR3 amino acids: CASLARDGSNTEAFF. The CDR3 nucleotides read TGTGCCAGCCTAGCGCGGGACGGATCGAACACTGAAGCTTTCTTT.

The genes are TRBV5-5 and TRBJ2-7; D is possibly TRBD1 (5 bases). Trimming shortened V by 0 bases and J by 0 bases, and 16 bases separated the two germline ends. Looked up from germline, CDR1 is SGHKS and CDR2 is YYEKEE (reference sequence). This CDR3 is built from 17 residues. The CDR3 region has the DNA TGTGCCAGCAGCTTGGCCAGGTCAGGGCCCCTCTCCTACGAGCAGTACTTC. Translated, it gives CASSLARSGPLSYEQYF.

The chain recombines TRBV7-2 with TRBJ2-3; TRBD2 agrees at 8 bases. The J segment lost 6 bases and the V segment lost 3 bases, leaving 8 bases of the junction unmatched. Germline V lookup: CDR1 SGHTA, CDR2 FQGNSA. The CDR3 runs to 15 residues. CDR3 nucleotide sequence: TGTGCCAGCAGCTTGAACCGGGGGGGCGGGGATACGCAGTATTTT. As protein: CASSLNRGGGDTQYF. The full variable domain, in which reference TRBV7-2 and TRBJ2-3 provide the parts outside the CDR3, is GAGVSQSPSNKVTEKGKDVELRCDPISGHTALYWYRQSLGQGLEFLIYFQGNSAPDKSGLPSDRFSAERTGGSVSTLTIQRTQQEDSAVYLCASSLNRGGGDTQYFGPGTRLTVL.

This chain joins TRBV7-2 and TRBJ2-3, with D hard to call. The CDR3 totals 13 residues. CDR1 is SGHTA and CDR2 is FQGNSA in the germline V gene. The V end was cut by 5 bases, the J end by 3 bases, with 9 bases between. The CDR3 reads CASSPRRTDTQYF. Here the CDR3 DNA reads TGTGCCAGCAGCCCCCGGCGGACAGATACGCAGTATTTT.

This chain links TRBV30 with TRBJ1-6; D is unclear. V shed 0 bases and J shed 16 bases, with 16 bases lying between them. CDR1 GTSNPN and CDR2 SVGIG come from the germline V gene (reference sequence). The CDR3 runs to 13 residues. In nucleotides, the CDR3 is TGTGCCTGGAGTGTTAGTCGGGGAGAACAGCTCCACTTT. Translating gives CAWSVSRGEQLHF. Drawing the rest from reference TRBV30 and TRBJ1-6, the complete variable domain is SQTIHQWPATLVQPVGSPLSLECTVEGTSNPNLYWYRQAAGRGLQLLFYSVGIGQISSEVPQNLSASRPQDRQFILSSKKLLLSDSGFYLCAWSVSRGEQLHFGNGTRLTVT.

The chain is built from TRBV7-2 and TRBJ1-2, with 7 bases lining up with TRBD1. The CDR3 covers 14 residues. The V gene's germline CDR1 is SGHTA and CDR2 FQGNSA. Germline trimming cut 3 bases from V and 5 bases from J; bases unmatched to any gene: 6. DNA of the CDR3: TGTGCCAGCAGCTTCTCCGGGACAGAGTATGGCTACACCTTC. This gives the protein CASSFSGTEYGYTF.

This chain links TRBV5-4 with TRBJ2-2; tentatively, D is TRBD1 (5 bases). This CDR3 has 16 residues. Germline V lookup: CDR1 SGHNT, CDR2 YYREEE (reference sequence). V lost 0 bases, J lost 2 bases, and 11 bases lay in between. CDR3 in DNA: TGTGCCAGCAGCTTGGAAAACAGGCCAAACACCGGGGAGCTGTTTTTT. Protein product: CASSLENRPNTGELFF.

CDR3 sequence reads: CAIREDRDDSPLHF. In DNA, the CDR3 is TGTGCCATCAGAGAGGACAGGGACGATTCACCCCTCCACTTT. The chain couples TRBV10-3 to TRBJ1-6, with 8 bases that match TRBD1. V dropped 6 bases and J dropped 8; count of bases not matched to a gene: 6. Per the germline V gene, CDR1 is ENHRY and CDR2 is SYGVKD. This CDR3 spans 14 amino acids.

About this clone: Different DNA sequences within this sample yield the same CDR3. The chain joins TRBV19 to TRBJ2-5; D is unclear. There are 12 residues in the CDR3. Trimming removed 5 bases from V and 2 bases from J, with 6 bases in between. The germline V gene has CDR1 LNHDA and CDR2 SQIVND (reference sequence). The CDR3 sequence: CASSHRQETQYF. CDR3 nucleotide sequence: TGTGCCAGTAGTCACCGGCAAGAGACCCAGTACTTC. Looking up the rest from reference TRBV19 and TRBJ2-5 gives the full variable domain: DGGITQSPKYLFRKEGQNVTLSCEQNLNHDAMYWYRQDPGQGLRLIYYSQIVNDFQKGDIAEGYSVSREKKESFPLTVTSAQKNPTAFYLCASSHRQETQYFGPGTRLLVL.

This chain connects TRBV27 to TRBJ1-4, with D perhaps matching TRBD1 (6 bases). The CDR3 loop spans 17 amino acids. With 10 bases removed from V and 8 bases from J, the gap between germline ends came to 29 bases. The germline CDR1 and CDR2 sequences are MNHEY and SMNVEV (reference sequence). DNA of the CDR3: TGTGCCACTCACAGGGAAGCCGTGGGGGTTAACGTCGAAAAACTGTTTTTT. This encodes CATHREAVGVNVEKLFF.

With regard to this clone: An end of the junction does not agree with germline; a read error may underlie this. The CDR3 DNA sequence: TGTGCTAGCAGCTTAGAGGTCGGGGGGGCAAGGCGGACCCAGTACTTC. Its translation is CASSLEVGGARRTQYF. The chain links TRBV7-7 to TRBJ2-5, with 8 bases aligning to TRBD2. There are 16 residues in the CDR3. In germline, CDR1 is SSHAT, CDR2 FNYEAQ (reference sequence).

This sequence joins TRBV7-2 and TRBJ1-4; 9 nucleotides agree with TRBD1. The CDR3 runs 15 residues. J was trimmed by 5 bases and V by 4 bases; bases with no gene match: 5. CDR1 and CDR2 (germline): SGHTA, FQGNSA. The CDR3, as DNA: TGTGCCAGCAGCTCCTCCGGGACAGGGAATGAAAAACTGTTTTTT. This translates into CASSSSGTGNEKLFF.

The rearrangement joins TRBV2 to TRBJ1-1, with D possibly being TRBD1 (6 bases). Germline V gene lookup returns CDR1 SNHLY and CDR2 FYNNEI. The CDR3 contains 15 residues. V was clipped by 5 bases and J by 1 base, with 14 bases between them. The CDR3 DNA follows: TGTGCCAGCAGTTTACAGGGCTATGGGAACACTGAAGCTTTCTTT. Residues: CASSLQGYGNTEAFF.

This clone has just one count. The chain combines TRBV25-1 with TRBJ2-1, with 7 bases fitting TRBD1. CDR3 length: 16 residues. Unmatched junction bases numbered 11, after V lost 2 bases and J lost 7 bases. Germline V gene data show CDR1 as MGHDK and CDR2 as SYGVNS. CDR3 in DNA: TGTGCCAGCAGTGAACTACAGGGGTGGGTGATGAATGAGCAGTTCTTC. The encoded protein is CASSELQGWVMNEQFF. The variable domain in full, completed from reference TRBV25-1 and TRBJ2-1, reads EADIYQTPRYLVIGTGKKITLECSQTMGHDKMYWYQQDPGMELHLIHYSYGVNSTEKGDLSSESTVSRIRTEHFPLTLESARPSHTSQYLCASSELQGWVMNEQFFGPGTRLTVL.

CDR3 DNA sequence: TGTGCCACCAGCAGAGCAGGCCACGAGCAGTACTTC. Its protein product is CATSRAGHEQYF. This sequence joins TRBV15 and TRBJ2-7; D unresolved. The CDR3 totals 12 residues. V shed 1 base and J shed 5 bases, with 6 bases lying between them. Germline CDR1 and CDR2: LNHNV and YYDKDF (reference sequence).

The chain uses TRBV30 and TRBJ1-1; no clear D. The CDR3 is made up of 14 amino acids. Germline V CDR1 and CDR2: GTSNPN, SVGIG (reference sequence). Trimming pared 2 bases from V and 6 bases from J, leaving 16 bases between. This chain's CDR3 is CAWSLATGVAEAFF. In nucleotides, the CDR3 is TGTGCCTGGAGTTTAGCCACGGGAGTGGCTGAAGCTTTCTTT.

CDR3 DNA: TGTGCCTGGGGGAGTTTCTACGAGCAGTACTTC. This translates into CAWGSFYEQYF. The chain recombines TRBV30 with TRBJ2-5, with a possible D match to TRBD2 (5 bases). The J call may be wrong; the DNA end is better matched by TRBJ2-7. This CDR3 has 11 residues. Germline lookup yields CDR1 GTSNPN and CDR2 SVGIG (reference sequence).

This chain joins TRBV7-2 and TRBJ2-3; 7 bases align to TRBD2. The J segment lost 5 bases and the V segment lost 4 bases, leaving 12 bases of the junction unmatched. The germline gives CDR1 SGHTA, CDR2 FQGNSA. The CDR3 runs to 16 residues. The CDR3 DNA reads TGTGCCAGCAGCTCTGGAGGCGGGGGAGCTAAAGATACGCAGTATTTT. Its translation is CASSSGGGGAKDTQYF.